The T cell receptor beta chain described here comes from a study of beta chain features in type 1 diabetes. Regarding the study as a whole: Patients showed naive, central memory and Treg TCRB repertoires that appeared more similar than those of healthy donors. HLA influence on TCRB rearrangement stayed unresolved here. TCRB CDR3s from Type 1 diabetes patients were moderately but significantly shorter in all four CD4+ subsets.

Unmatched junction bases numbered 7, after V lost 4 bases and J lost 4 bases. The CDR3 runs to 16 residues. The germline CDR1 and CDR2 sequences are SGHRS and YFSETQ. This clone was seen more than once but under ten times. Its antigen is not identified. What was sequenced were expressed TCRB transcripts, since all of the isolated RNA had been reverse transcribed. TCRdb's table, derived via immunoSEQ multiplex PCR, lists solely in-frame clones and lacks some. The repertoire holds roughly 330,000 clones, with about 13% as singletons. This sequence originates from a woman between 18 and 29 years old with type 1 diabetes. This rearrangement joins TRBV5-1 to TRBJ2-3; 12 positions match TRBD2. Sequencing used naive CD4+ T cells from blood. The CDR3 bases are TGCGCCAGCAGCAACCTAGCGGGGGGGATTGCAGATACGCAGTATTTT. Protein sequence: CASSNLAGGIADTQYF.